One sample yielded the 5 T cell receptor beta chains listed below, sequenced in a study of blood T cells in healthy people across ages (dated by TCRdb to between 2015 and 2016). Library prep was done by 5' RACE. Sequencing took place on an Illumina HiSeq 2500. A second PCR of roughly 6 to 11 cycles was run with a J-beta primer mix and a sample-barcoded 5' primer. TCRdb reprocessed the public reads (quality trimming at Q25 with fastp, clone calling with MiXCR) and kept in-frame beta chains. CDR3 protein duplicates are merged, each entry listing the most common genes and DNA. For this sample the table gives roughly 800,000 distinct CDR3 sequences, of which nearly 60% were detected only once. The ten largest clones capture about 20% of the sample. What was sequenced was blood. The receptors here all came from a man aged 30 to 39 in good health.

V gene TRBV10-2 combines with J gene TRBJ1-6; perhaps TRBD1 as D (6 bases). Between the trimmed V and J ends, which lost 1 base and 10 bases, there was a span of 14 bases. Germline V gene sequence: CDR1 WSHSY, CDR2 SAAADI. There are 15 residues in the CDR3. In DNA, the CDR3 is TGCGCCAGCAGTGAGTTGGACAGCATGATATCACCCCTCCACTTT. Its protein product is CASSELDSMISPLHF.

The chain carries TRBV20-1 and TRBJ2-3, with 10 bases that match TRBD1. The length of the CDR3 is 15 residues. Germline CDR1 and CDR2: DFQATT and SNEGSKA (reference sequence). Germline trimming cut 6 bases from V and 0 bases from J; bases unmatched to any gene: 6. CDR3 sequence: CSAKPGQGSTDTQYF. In nucleotides, the CDR3 is TGCAGTGCCAAACCGGGACAGGGGAGCACAGATACGCAGTATTTT.

The gene calls are TRBV6-1 and TRBJ2-7; 11 nucleotides agree with TRBD2. V lost 4 bases and J lost 7; bases outside the gene matches: 15. Germline values: CDR1 MNHNS, CDR2 SASEGT. CDR3 length: 17 residues. In nucleotides, the CDR3 is TGTGCCAGCAGTGCCCGACTAGCGGGGCTTACTAACAATGAGCAGTACTTC. Amino acid sequence: CASSARLAGLTNNEQYF.

The rearrangement uses TRBV20-1 and TRBJ1-6; D is ambiguous. This CDR3 region has 14 residues. Germline CDR1 DFQATT, CDR2 SNEGSKA (reference sequence). Trimming stripped 1 base from V and 5 bases from J, with 9 bases between. This CDR3 reads CSARADNDNSPLHF. CDR3 coding DNA: TGCAGTGCTAGAGCAGACAATGATAATTCACCCCTCCACTTT.

This clonotype has more than one count but fewer than ten. V and J are TRBV7-2 and TRBJ2-7, with 7 bases that match TRBD1. This CDR3 contains 14 residues. With 4 bases clipped from V and 4 bases from J, the junction kept 7 bases outside the gene matches. Germline CDR1 SGHTA, CDR2 FQGNSA. The CDR3 nucleotides read TGTGCCAGCAGCTCGGGACAGACACGATACGAGCAGTACTTC. This translates into CASSSGQTRYEQYF.